A single sample gave rise to the 29 T cell receptor beta chains below, sequenced in a study of breast tumors, draining lymph nodes, adjacent tissues. TCRdb reprocessed the multiplex PCR reads with MiXCR, giving one entry per CDR3 protein. The sample consists of about 20,000 distinct CDR3 sequences, approximately 33% of them appearing once. Material: breast tumor tissue. These TCRs come from a female donor with breast cancer. Some clones in this sample may be carry-over from other donors' samples.

This clonotype was counted many times. The chain combines TRBV6-2 or TRBV6-3 with TRBJ2-1, with a possible D match to TRBD2 (5 bases). The CDR3 extends over 15 amino acids. The V gene's germline CDR1 is MNHEY and CDR2 SVGEGT. Trimming shortened V by 6 bases and J by 7 bases, and 19 bases separated the two germline ends. The CDR3, as DNA: TGTGCCAGCAGCCAGAGGGCAACCCAGTGGAATGAGCAGTTCTTC. It yields the protein CASSQRATQWNEQFF.

This clonotype was counted ten times or more. In DNA form, the CDR3 reads TGTGCCAGCAGCAGCGGGGGGGGAGGGAGTGCGGGCTACAATGAGCAGTTCTTC. This translates into CASSSGGGGSAGYNEQFF. The chain uses TRBV4-2 and TRBJ2-1; 10 bases match TRBD2. The CDR3 has 18 amino acids. Trimming took 5 bases from V and 3 from J; bases not matched to a gene: 13. Germline CDR1 reads LGHNA; CDR2 reads YNFKEQ.

This clonotype occurred many times. This rearrangement joins TRBV3-1 to TRBJ2-1; 7 nucleotides align to TRBD1. CDR3 size: 14 residues. The germline V gene has CDR1 LGHDT and CDR2 YNNKEL (reference sequence). Germline trimming cut 5 bases from V and 4 bases from J; bases unmatched to any gene: 5. CDR3 amino acids: CASSTGQTYNEQFF. CDR3 nucleotides: TGTGCCAGCAGCACGGGACAGACGTACAATGAGCAGTTCTTC.

This clonotype was recorded many times. V gene TRBV7-2 combines with J gene TRBJ1-2; a possible D gene is TRBD1 (6 bases). From germline, CDR1 is SGHTA and CDR2 FQGNSA. This CDR3 spans 15 amino acids. V lost 5 bases, J lost 5 bases, and 18 bases lay in between. The CDR3 sequence: CASSPQGLLAYGYTF. In DNA, the CDR3 is TGTGCCAGCAGCCCGCAGGGGCTCTTAGCATATGGCTACACCTTC.

This clonotype is medium-sized. This chain links TRBV27 with TRBJ2-7, with TRBD1 as a possible D gene (6 bases). Germline assignment: CDR1 MNHEY and CDR2 SMNVEV (reference sequence). V was cut by 3 bases and J by 0 bases, with 15 bases left in between. The CDR3 totals 16 residues. DNA of the CDR3: TGTGCCAGCAGTTTCCTCCCTCCGACAGGCTCCTACGAGCAGTACTTC. Amino acids: CASSFLPPTGSYEQYF.

This clonotype was seen at least ten times. This chain joins TRBV5-1 and TRBJ2-1; D tentatively reads TRBD1 or TRBD2 (5 bases each). Trimming took 3 bases from V and 4 from J, leaving 14 bases between them. The CDR3 consists of 15 residues. Germline CDR1 and CDR2: SGHRS and YFSETQ. This CDR3 reads CASSSGIGGYNEQFF. CDR3 bases: TGCGCCAGCAGCTCTGGGATTGGGGGATACAATGAGCAGTTCTTC.

This rearrangement joins TRBV5-5 to TRBJ1-4; 7 bases are shared with TRBD1. There are 15 residues in the CDR3. J gave up 5 bases and V 1 base, and 5 bases lay outside the gene matches. Germline V gene sequence: CDR1 SGHKS, CDR2 YYEKEE (reference sequence). The CDR3 sequence is CASSLNTGANEKLFF. DNA of the CDR3: TGTGCCAGCAGCTTGAATACAGGGGCGAATGAAAAACTGTTTTTT.

Of note for this clonotype: Possible read error: a much larger clone is one base away. The conserved final phenylalanine or tryptophan is absent from the CDR3, which likely points to a read error. The V gene is TRBV28, the J gene TRBJ2-7; TRBD1 matches at 7 bases. J gave up 3 bases and V 6 bases, and 2 bases lay outside the gene matches. There are 12 residues in the CDR3. The germline V gene encodes CDR1 MDHEN and CDR2 SYDVKM. CDR3 in DNA: TGTGCCAGCAGCCAGGGGGACTACGAGCAGTACCTC. Its translation: CASSQGDYEQYL.

This clonotype has more than one count but fewer than ten. This sequence joins TRBV11-2 and TRBJ1-2; 7 bases are a match to TRBD1. Germline CDR1 reads SGHAT; CDR2 reads FQNNGV. V lost 1 base to trimming and J lost 4 bases; unmatched junction nucleotides: 9. The CDR3 is 16 residues long. CDR3 nucleotide sequence: TGTGCCAGCAGCTTAGCCCTACAGGGGAGTTCCTATGGCTACACCTTC. Translation: CASSLALQGSSYGYTF.

By sample share, this clonotype is medium-sized (0.01 to 0.1%). The chain has TRBV20-1 and TRBJ1-4, with D possibly being TRBD1 (6 bases). Trimming pared 5 bases from V and 8 bases from J, leaving 21 bases between. Germline assignment: CDR1 DFQATT and CDR2 SNEGSKA (reference sequence). This CDR3 comprises 15 residues. The DNA for the CDR3 is TGCAGTGCTCGGGAGGGTGGGGGGCCAAGAGAAAAACTGTTTTTT. This encodes CSAREGGGPREKLFF.

The genes are TRBV18 and TRBJ2-3, with D unresolved. This CDR3 is built from 17 residues. V lost 10 bases to trimming and J lost 1 base, with 24 bases between them. Germline CDR1 and CDR2: KGHSH and LQKENI. The CDR3 bases are TGTGCCAACTCCCCCCTTCGTGGGGTGACGGGCACAGATACGCAGTATTTT. Its protein is CANSPLRGVTGTDTQYF.

This clonotype was found a few times. V gene TRBV28 combines with J gene TRBJ1-2; the D is unclear. The CDR3 is 14 residues long. Germline CDR1 is MDHEN and CDR2 is SYDVKM. V lost 3 bases, J lost 4 bases, and 12 bases lay in between. CDR3 protein: CASSLTQKTYGYTF. Here the CDR3 DNA reads TGTGCCAGCAGTTTGACCCAAAAAACCTATGGCTACACCTTC.

This clonotype was counted many times. The chain has TRBV20-1 and TRBJ2-5, with D possibly being TRBD1 or TRBD2 (6 bases each). CDR3 length: 14 amino acids. The germline V and J ends were trimmed by 1 base and 4 bases, with 13 bases remaining between them. Germline V lookup: CDR1 DFQATT, CDR2 SNEGSKA (reference sequence). The CDR3 spells CSARGPGAGETQYF. CDR3 in DNA: TGCAGTGCTAGAGGTCCGGGGGCGGGAGAGACCCAGTACTTC.

This clonotype appeared many times. The V gene is TRBV5-6, the J gene TRBJ2-5, with D possibly TRBD2 on 6 matching bases. The germline CDR1 and CDR2 sequences are SGHDT and YYEEEE. V gave up 2 bases and J gave up 3 bases, with 11 bases separating them. There are 14 residues in the CDR3. The CDR3 region is CASSFRDSKETQYF. The CDR3 region has the DNA TGTGCCAGCAGCTTCCGGGACTCAAAAGAGACCCAGTACTTC.

This clonotype was counted ten times or more. The gene calls are TRBV6-4 and TRBJ2-1, with 8 bases lining up with TRBD2. The CDR3 has 15 amino acids. Trimming removed 8 bases from V and 9 bases from J; junction bases left unmatched: 15. CDR1 is MRHNA and CDR2 is SNTAGT in the germline V gene. The CDR3 is CASAPLAGMGGEQFF. The CDR3 bases are TGTGCCAGCGCTCCTCTAGCGGGTATGGGGGGTGAGCAGTTCTTC.

This clonotype was detected many times. The rearrangement joins TRBV29-1 to TRBJ2-7; 9 nucleotides match TRBD1. Germline-derived CDR1 and CDR2 are SQVTM and ANQGSEA. The CDR3 length is 20 residues. V trimming: 0 bases; J trimming: 0 bases; junction bases outside the gene matches: 18. CDR3 DNA: TGCAGCGTTGAAGATCGTAGTTTGGGACAGGGACAATTAGGCTCCTACGAGCAGTACTTC. This encodes CSVEDRSLGQGQLGSYEQYF.

This clonotype was observed at least ten times. V gene TRBV4-1 combines with J gene TRBJ2-7, with 7 nucleotides matching TRBD2. Germline V CDR1 and CDR2: MGHRA, YSYEKL. The V and J ends lost 0 bases and 2 bases, in that order; junction bases with no gene match: 4. CDR3 length: 15 residues. CDR3 protein: CASSQERESPYEQYF. The CDR3 nucleotides are TGCGCCAGCAGCCAAGAGCGGGAGTCCCCCTACGAGCAGTACTTC.

This clonotype occurred many times. This chain uses TRBV19 with TRBJ2-1; 9 bases agree with TRBD2. Germline values: CDR1 LNHDA, CDR2 SQIVND (reference sequence). Losses at the gene ends were 7 bases for V and 8 bases for J; bases not matched to a gene: 6. CDR3 length: 13 residues. The CDR3 region has the DNA TGTGCCAGTATTAGCGGGAGCAGGGATGAGCAGTTCTTC. It encodes CASISGSRDEQFF.

This clonotype was seen at least ten times. V and J are TRBV14 and TRBJ1-6; D not certain. CDR1 and CDR2 (germline): SGHDN, FVKESK. The CDR3 has 10 residues. The CDR3 region has the DNA TGTGTCTCCTATAATTCACCCCTCCACTTT. It encodes CVSYNSPLHF.

The CDR3 DNA is TGTGCCACGACTAAGACTAGCGGGGGGACCTACGAGCAGTACTTC. This sequence encodes CATTKTSGGTYEQYF. The V gene is TRBV10-3, the J gene TRBJ2-7; 13 nucleotides agree with TRBD2. The CDR3 length is 15 residues. Losses at the gene ends were 10 bases for V and 2 bases for J; bases not matched to a gene: 8. Germline V gene data show CDR1 as ENHRY and CDR2 as SYGVKD.

The table lists this clonotype with many counts. This chain joins TRBV20-1 and TRBJ1-2; the D is unclear. Trimming stripped 4 bases from V and 6 bases from J, with 12 bases between. The CDR3 spans 12 residues. Per the germline V gene, CDR1 is DFQATT and CDR2 is SNEGSKA (reference sequence). The CDR3 sequence is CSANPPGHGYTF. The CDR3 DNA is TGCAGTGCTAACCCCCCAGGTCATGGCTACACCTTC.

In this sample, this clonotype is medium-sized. This chain joins TRBV25-1 and TRBJ1-6, with D possibly TRBD1 on 6 matching bases. The germline gives CDR1 MGHDK, CDR2 SYGVNS. The CDR3 covers 14 residues. The germline V and J ends were trimmed by 5 bases and 9 bases, with 14 bases remaining between them. The CDR3: CASSLTGGGSPLHF. As DNA, the CDR3 is TGTGCCAGCAGTCTGACAGGTGGGGGTTCACCCCTCCACTTT. Full variable domain (remainder filled in from reference TRBV25-1 and TRBJ1-6): EADIYQTPRYLVIGTGKKITLECSQTMGHDKMYWYQQDPGMELHLIHYSYGVNSTEKGDLSSESTVSRIRTEHFPLTLESARPSHTSQYLCASSLTGGGSPLHFGNGTRLTVT.

This clonotype appeared a few times. The CDR3 is CASSLGLAGAVPETQYF. Here the CDR3 DNA reads TGTGCCAGCAGCCTGGGACTAGCGGGAGCAGTACCAGAGACCCAGTACTTC. The chain links TRBV6-2 or TRBV6-3 to TRBJ2-5; TRBD2 matches at 14 bases. Germline CDR1 reads MNHEY; CDR2 reads SVGEGT. Trimming took 6 bases from V and 4 from J; bases not matched to a gene: 10. This CDR3 contains 17 residues.

Many counts were recorded for this clonotype. The rearrangement uses TRBV6-5 and TRBJ2-7; D unclear. The germline gives CDR1 MNHEY, CDR2 SVGAGI. This CDR3 comprises 14 residues. V was clipped by 0 bases and J by 5 bases, with 11 bases between them. CDR3 nucleotides: TGTGCCAGCAGTTACTCAATGAGGTCCCACGAGCAGTACTTC. This gives the protein CASSYSMRSHEQYF.

The V gene is TRBV27, the J gene TRBJ2-4, with D unclear. Trimming pared 3 bases from V and 0 bases from J, leaving 27 bases between. The V gene's germline CDR1 is MNHEY and CDR2 SMNVEV (reference sequence). This CDR3 contains 21 residues. CDR3 loop: CASSFTPVGVEGLLAKNIQYF. The CDR3 coding sequence is TGTGCCAGCAGTTTCACCCCCGTTGGAGTTGAAGGCTTATTAGCCAAAAACATTCAGTACTTC.

There are many counts of this clonotype. The rearrangement joins TRBV20-1 to TRBJ2-5; 11 nucleotides match TRBD2. The V gene's germline CDR1 is DFQATT and CDR2 SNEGSKA (reference sequence). J was trimmed by 3 bases and V by 0 bases; bases with no gene match: 12. The CDR3 length is 18 residues. The CDR3 is CSARDLPVTSGMKETQYF. CDR3 nucleotides: TGCAGTGCTAGAGATTTGCCCGTGACTAGCGGGATGAAAGAGACCCAGTACTTC.

The chain couples TRBV6-1 to TRBJ1-5, with D perhaps matching TRBD1 (5 bases). The V gene's germline CDR1 is MNHNS and CDR2 SASEGT. CDR3 length: 15 residues. V lost 1 base and J 1 base, leaving 8 bases between the germline ends. The CDR3 loop is CASSEVGGSNQPQHF. The CDR3, as DNA: TGTGCCAGCAGTGAAGTGGGGGGGAGCAATCAGCCCCAGCATTTT.

V gene TRBV13 combines with J gene TRBJ1-1; TRBD1 might be the D (5 bases). This CDR3 is 14 amino acids long. Trimming took 5 bases from V and 4 from J, leaving 14 bases between them. Germline V lookup: CDR1 PRHDT, CDR2 FYEKMQ (reference sequence). The CDR3 bases are TGTGCCAGCAGCGCGACAGAATCAGTCACTGAAGCTTTCTTT. It encodes CASSATESVTEAFF. Looking up the rest from reference TRBV13 and TRBJ1-1 gives the full variable domain: AAGVIQSPRHLIKEKRETATLKCYPIPRHDTVYWYQQGPGQDPQFLISFYEKMQSDKGSIPDRFSAQQFSDYHSELNMSSLELGDSALYFCASSATESVTEAFFGQGTRLTVV.

This clonotype was detected ten times or more. This rearrangement joins TRBV6-4 to TRBJ2-3; TRBD2 aligns across 7 bases. The length of the CDR3 is 15 residues. Per the germline V gene, CDR1 is MRHNA and CDR2 is SNTAGT. With 2 bases clipped from V and 0 bases from J, the junction kept 2 bases outside the gene matches. CDR3 region: CASSDGSGSTDTQYF. CDR3 nucleotide sequence: TGTGCCAGCAGTGACGGTAGCGGGAGCACAGATACGCAGTATTTT.